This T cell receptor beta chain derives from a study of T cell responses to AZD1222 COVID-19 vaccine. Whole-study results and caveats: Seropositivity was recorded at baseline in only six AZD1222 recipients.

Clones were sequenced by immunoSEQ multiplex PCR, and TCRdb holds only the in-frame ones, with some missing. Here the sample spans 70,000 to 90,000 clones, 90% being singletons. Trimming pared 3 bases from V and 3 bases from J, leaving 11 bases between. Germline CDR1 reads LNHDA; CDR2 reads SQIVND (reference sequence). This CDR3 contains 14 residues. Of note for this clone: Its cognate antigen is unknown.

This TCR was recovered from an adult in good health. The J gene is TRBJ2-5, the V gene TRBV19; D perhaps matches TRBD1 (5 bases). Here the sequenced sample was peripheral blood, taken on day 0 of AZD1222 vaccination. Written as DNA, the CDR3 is TGTGCCAGTAGTATGGAGTTCAGGGAAGAGACCCAGTACTTC. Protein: CASSMEFREETQYF.